This T cell receptor beta chain is from a study of blood T cells in healthy people across ages. Sample-barcoded 5' priming and a J-beta primer mix drove a second PCR of roughly 7 to 11 cycles. TCRdb reanalysed the 5' RACE reads using MiXCR and keeps one entry per CDR3 protein. The sample yields 660,000 or so distinct CDR3 sequences, roughly 58% seen once. Germline CDR1 SGHAT, CDR2 FQNNGV. Trimming at V came to 6 bases and at J to 4 bases, leaving 9 bases not matched to a gene. CDR3 length: 14 residues. Sequencing was performed on blood. V usage is TRBV11-2 and J usage is TRBJ2-7; TRBD1 matches 7 bases. This receptor was identified in a man in his sixties in good health. CDR3 residues: CASRVSTGEYEQYF. Written as DNA, the CDR3 is TGTGCCAGCAGAGTCTCAACAGGGGAGTACGAGCAGTACTTC.